These 32 T cell receptor beta chains came from one sample sequenced in a study of blood T cell repertoires in COVID-19. Libraries were prepared by immunoSEQ multiplex PCR; TCRdb keeps only in-frame clonotypes and omits some of them. The data hold about 45,000 clones, with roughly four fifths observed a single time. Input material: peripheral blood. The receptor source for this set is a human donor in a cohort sampled during active COVID-19.

The chain is built from TRBV21-1 and TRBJ2-2; the DNA was not used to check the table's D call, TRBD2. TRBV21-1 is a pseudogene locus. The CDR3 sequence is 16 residues long. The CDR3 DNA reads TGTGCCAGCAGCAAAGTCCCGGGGATGGACACCGGGGAGCTGTTTTTT. Its translation: CASSKVPGMDTGELFF.

This clone was seen more than once but under ten times. The chain is built from TRBV7-6 and TRBJ2-7; D might be TRBD1 (6 bases). CDR3 length: 16 residues. V was cut by 2 bases and J by 3 bases, with 17 bases left in between. Germline loops: CDR1 SGHVS, CDR2 FNYEAQ. In nucleotides, the CDR3 is TGTGCCAGCAGCTTACCGGGACAAGCTCCCTTCTACGAGCAGTACTTC. Translation: CASSLPGQAPFYEQYF.

V gene TRBV10-3 combines with J gene TRBJ2-7; TRBD2 matches 12 bases. V lost 7 bases to trimming and J lost 6 bases; unmatched junction nucleotides: 7. Germline CDR1 reads ENHRY; CDR2 reads SYGVKD. CDR3 size: 14 residues. The CDR3 nucleotides read TGTGCCATCACGACTAGCGGGAGAGAACGCGAGCAGTACTTC. Its protein is CAITTSGREREQYF.

The chain recombines TRBV10-2 with TRBJ2-7; 8 bases are shared with TRBD2. The germline gives CDR1 WSHSY, CDR2 SAAADI. The junction had 3 bases not matched to a gene; V was cut back by 5 bases and J by 0 bases. The CDR3 consists of 14 residues. CDR3 residues: CASSLAGISYEQYF. CDR3 coding DNA: TGCGCCAGCAGTTTAGCGGGGATCTCCTACGAGCAGTACTTC.

The rearrangement uses TRBV29-1 and TRBJ2-7; D perhaps matches TRBD2 (7 bases). Per the germline V gene, CDR1 is SQVTM and CDR2 is ANQGSEA. The germline V and J ends were trimmed by 6 bases and 7 bases, with 19 bases remaining between them. This CDR3 has 13 residues. The CDR3 loop is CSVAPQGRGEQYF. The CDR3 bases are TGCAGCGTCGCACCTCAGGGGAGGGGGGAGCAGTACTTC.

V gene TRBV3-1 (or the pseudogene TRBV3-2) combines with J gene TRBJ2-5; the D is unclear. The germline gives CDR1 LGHDT, CDR2 YNNKEL (reference sequence). The V end was cut by 6 bases, the J end by 5 bases, with 7 bases between. The CDR3 contains 11 residues. The CDR3 DNA reads as TGTGCCAGCAGTCCAGCGGAGACCCAGTACTTC. The encoded protein is CASSPAETQYF.

This clone showed up just once. The V gene is TRBV5-5, the J gene TRBJ1-1, with a tentative D call TRBD1 (6 bases). V lost 0 bases to trimming and J lost 4 bases, with 19 bases between them. CDR3 length: 17 amino acids. The germline V gene encodes CDR1 SGHKS and CDR2 YYEKEE (reference sequence). As DNA, the CDR3 is TGTGCCAGCAGCTTGGGACAGGAAGGCGTGTGGGGCACTGAAGCTTTCTTT. Translation gives CASSLGQEGVWGTEAFF.

The V gene is TRBV6-5, the J gene TRBJ2-1; 7 positions agree with TRBD1. V shed 0 bases and J 5 bases; nucleotides not matched to a gene: 4. Germline V gene data show CDR1 as MNHEY and CDR2 as SVGAGI. The CDR3 contains 15 residues. The DNA for the CDR3 is TGTGCCAGCAGTTACTCGGAGACAGGGAACAATGAGCAGTTCTTC. It specifies CASSYSETGNNEQFF.

The chain combines TRBV10-3 with TRBJ2-2; 7 bases line up with TRBD2. J gave up 2 bases and V 7 bases, and 7 bases lay outside the gene matches. Germline CDR1 and CDR2: ENHRY and SYGVKD. This CDR3 is built from 15 residues. CDR3 loop: CAINPGLTNTGELFF. The DNA for the CDR3 is TGTGCCATCAACCCGGGACTAACTAACACCGGGGAGCTGTTTTTT.

This clone appeared a single time. The V and J genes are TRBV5-1 and TRBJ2-2, with TRBD2 as a possible D gene (5 bases). Trimming shortened V by 0 bases and J by 7 bases, and 10 bases separated the two germline ends. The CDR3 has 14 amino acids. Germline lookup yields CDR1 SGHRS and CDR2 YFSETQ. Here the CDR3 DNA reads TGCGCCAGCAGCTTGGCCGGAGGTGGCGGGGAGCTGTTTTTT. Its translation: CASSLAGGGGELFF.

This chain uses TRBV6-5 with TRBJ1-2, with 9 bases lining up with TRBD1. The CDR3 spans 16 residues. The germline V gene has CDR1 MNHEY and CDR2 SVGAGI. J was trimmed by 8 bases and V by 2 bases; bases with no gene match: 12. As DNA, the CDR3 is TGTGCCAGCAGTTACCCACCGAGAGGACAGGGGCGGGGCTACACCTTC. This translates into CASSYPPRGQGRGYTF.

This clone turned up a few times. This chain uses TRBV6-5 with TRBJ2-5, with 8 bases matching TRBD2. V trimming: 4 bases; J trimming: 5 bases; junction bases outside the gene matches: 9. The CDR3 runs to 15 residues. Looked up from germline, CDR1 is MNHEY and CDR2 is SVGAGI. The CDR3 DNA reads TGTGCCAGCAGTTCAACGGGAGGGGCGTGGGAGACCCAGTACTTC. Translating it yields CASSSTGGAWETQYF.

J is TRBJ2-2 and V is TRBV2; 9 nucleotides align to TRBD2. The CDR3 totals 16 residues. J gave up 0 bases and V 4 bases, and 3 bases lay outside the gene matches. Germline V gene data show CDR1 as SNHLY and CDR2 as FYNNEI. CDR3 nucleotides: TGTGCCAGCAGTGGGCTAGCGGGATCGAACACCGGGGAGCTGTTTTTT. Translation: CASSGLAGSNTGELFF.

The chain combines TRBV7-9 with TRBJ2-7; 10 nucleotides line up with TRBD1. The germline V gene encodes CDR1 SEHNR and CDR2 FQNEAQ (reference sequence). This CDR3 spans 14 amino acids. V gave up 5 bases and J gave up 3 bases; unmatched junction bases: 4. The CDR3 loop reads CASSGRDRGYEQYF. The CDR3 nucleotides are TGTGCCAGCAGCGGCCGGGACAGGGGCTACGAGCAGTACTTC.

V usage is TRBV18 and J usage is TRBJ2-2; 8 bases match TRBD2. Per germline, CDR1 KGHSH and CDR2 LQKENI. The ends lost 1 base at V and 2 bases at J; junction bases unmatched: 6. The CDR3 length is 17 residues. The CDR3 loop reads CASSPRPSGPNTGELFF. The DNA of the CDR3 is TGTGCCAGCTCACCACGGCCTAGCGGGCCTAACACCGGGGAGCTGTTTTTT.

As for this clone: One end of the junction does not line up with germline, which may come from a read error. The chain is built from TRBV7-2 and TRBJ2-3; possible D gene TRBD2, 5 bases. CDR3 length: 15 residues. Looked up from germline, CDR1 is SGHTA and CDR2 is FQGNSA. The CDR3 coding sequence is TGTGCCAGCAGCTTAGATGTCGCTAGCAAAGATACGCAGTATTTT. It codes for CASSLDVASKDTQYF.

This chain connects TRBV5-1 to TRBJ2-1; 9 bases line up with TRBD2. With 4 bases clipped from V and 4 bases from J, the junction kept 9 bases outside the gene matches. The CDR3 is made up of 16 amino acids. Germline V gene data show CDR1 as SGHRS and CDR2 as YFSETQ. The CDR3 protein is CASSDNGLASYNEQFF. The CDR3 nucleotides read TGCGCCAGCAGCGACAATGGACTAGCGTCTTACAATGAGCAGTTCTTC.

The chain links TRBV2 to TRBJ1-1, with D unclear. Deletions cut 0 bases from V and 5 bases from J, with 7 bases between. CDR3 size: 13 residues. CDR1 is SNHLY and CDR2 is FYNNEI in the germline V gene. The CDR3 protein is CASSEAAVTEAFF. The CDR3 coding sequence is TGTGCCAGCAGTGAAGCAGCGGTGACTGAAGCTTTCTTT.

This rearrangement joins TRBV7-8 to TRBJ2-7; tentatively, D is TRBD2 (5 bases). CDR1 is SGHVS and CDR2 is FQNEAQ in the germline V gene. The CDR3 covers 14 residues. Deletions cut 5 bases from V and 0 bases from J, with 11 bases between. CDR3 residues: CASSPAGISYEQYF. DNA for the CDR3: TGTGCCAGCAGCCCAGCCGGGATCTCCTACGAGCAGTACTTC. The full variable domain, its missing parts supplied by reference TRBV7-8 and TRBJ2-7, is GAGVSQSPRYKVAKRGQDVALRCDPISGHVSLFWYQQALGQGPEFLTYFQNEAQLDKSGLPSDRFFAERPEGSVSTLKIQRTQQEDSAVYLCASSPAGISYEQYFGPGTRLTVT.

This clone has a handful of counts. The chain is built from TRBV7-2 and TRBJ2-2; no firm D call. The CDR3 is 13 amino acids. V was pared by 1 base and J by 4 bases, with 4 bases between. Germline V gene sequence: CDR1 SGHTA, CDR2 FQGNSA. In nucleotides, the CDR3 is TGTGCCAGCAGCTTAGGAGGCACCGGGGAGCTGTTTTTT. Its translation is CASSLGGTGELFF.

This chain uses TRBV7-9 with TRBJ2-7, with 10 bases aligning to TRBD2. V was clipped by 2 bases and J by 11 bases; unmatched bases: 6. The CDR3 is made up of 13 amino acids. Looked up from germline, CDR1 is SEHNR and CDR2 is FQNEAQ (reference sequence). The CDR3 sequence: CASSLPSGSPKYF. The CDR3 bases are TGTGCCAGCAGCTTACCTAGCGGGAGCCCTAAGTACTTC.

V usage is TRBV19 and J usage is TRBJ1-5; D is unclear. The ends were cut back, 4 bases at V and 5 bases at J, with 12 bases in the middle. The CDR3 is made up of 14 amino acids. CDR1 and CDR2 from the germline V gene are LNHDA and SQIVND (reference sequence). DNA of the CDR3: TGTGCCAGTAGTACTATGAGTTTTTATCAGCCCCAGCATTTT. This gives the protein CASSTMSFYQPQHF.

This chain connects TRBV9 to TRBJ2-1, with TRBD2 identical over 8 bases. Germline V gene sequence: CDR1 SGDLS, CDR2 YYNGEE. The CDR3 covers 16 residues. V dropped 3 bases and J dropped 0; count of bases not matched to a gene: 5. CDR3 coding DNA: TGTGCCAGCAGCGCGGGGGGGACTACCTCCTACAATGAGCAGTTCTTC. This translates into CASSAGGTTSYNEQFF. The full variable domain, rest sourced from reference TRBV9 and TRBJ2-1, is DSGVTQTPKHLITATGQRVTLRCSPRSGDLSVYWYQQSLDQGLQFLIQYYNGEERAKGNILERFSAQQFPDLHSELNLSSLELGDSALYFCASSAGGTTSYNEQFFGPGTRLTVL.

V is TRBV19 and J is TRBJ2-2; D possibly corresponds to TRBD2 (6 bases). V lost 1 base, J lost 4 bases, and 10 bases lay in between. CDR1 LNHDA and CDR2 SQIVND come from the germline V gene (reference sequence). The CDR3 spans 15 residues. CDR3: CASSIGLGGTGELFF. The DNA of the CDR3 is TGTGCCAGTAGTATAGGACTAGGTGGCACCGGGGAGCTGTTTTTT.

This chain uses TRBV5-1 with TRBJ2-7, with 7 bases that match TRBD2. Germline lookup yields CDR1 SGHRS and CDR2 YFSETQ. The junction had 2 bases not matched to a gene; V was cut back by 0 bases and J by 5 bases. The CDR3 length is 13 residues. CDR3 DNA sequence: TGCGCCAGCAGCTTGGGGGAGGGCCACGAGCAGTACTTC. Its translation is CASSLGEGHEQYF.

The chain couples TRBV7-9 to TRBJ2-1; a weak D match, TRBD2 (5 bases). This CDR3 spans 16 amino acids. The V and J ends lost 5 bases and 8 bases respectively, with 22 bases between them. Germline lookup yields CDR1 SEHNR and CDR2 FQNEAQ (reference sequence). The CDR3 reads CASSTRHLRRVDEQFF. The CDR3 DNA sequence: TGTGCCAGCAGCACCCGACACCTTCGGCGGGTCGATGAGCAGTTCTTC.

The chain couples TRBV7-9 to TRBJ1-2, with TRBD1 identical over 7 bases. With 3 bases clipped from V and 6 bases from J, the junction kept 4 bases outside the gene matches. The CDR3 is 13 residues long. The germline gives CDR1 SEHNR, CDR2 FQNEAQ (reference sequence). The CDR3 nucleotides read TGTGCCAGCAGCTTGGAGGGGGCGGATGGCTACACCTTC. Protein: CASSLEGADGYTF.

This clone was counted only a few times. CDR3 sequence: CASSVRPGPPGELFF. In DNA form, the CDR3 reads TGTGCCAGCAGCGTACGTCCAGGGCCCCCCGGGGAGCTGTTTTTT. V and J are TRBV9 and TRBJ2-2, with D possibly being TRBD1 (5 bases). Trimming shortened V by 1 base and J by 6 bases, and 13 bases separated the two germline ends. The CDR3 totals 15 residues. In germline, CDR1 is SGDLS, CDR2 YYNGEE.

The rearrangement links TRBV9 to TRBJ2-3, with 9 bases that match TRBD1. The germline V gene encodes CDR1 SGDLS and CDR2 YYNGEE. CDR3 length: 16 residues. V shed 2 bases, J shed 4 bases, and the junction held 8 bases outside the gene matches. The CDR3 sequence: CASSVSRDRVSDTQYF. The CDR3 nucleotides are TGTGCCAGCAGCGTTTCCCGGGACAGGGTTTCAGATACGCAGTATTTT.

V gene TRBV5-1 combines with J gene TRBJ2-4; no firm D call. Germline V gives CDR1 SGHRS, CDR2 YFSETQ. The CDR3 spans 15 residues. The V end was cut by 2 bases, the J end by 4 bases, with 13 bases between. CDR3 coding DNA: TGCGCCAGCAGCTTCGACGCATCAGCGAAAAACATTCAGTACTTC. Its protein product is CASSFDASAKNIQYF.

There are a few counts of this clone. V is TRBV3-1 (or the pseudogene TRBV3-2) and J is TRBJ2-2; D is undetermined. The length of the CDR3 is 12 residues. CDR1 and CDR2 (germline): LGHDT, YNNKEL (reference sequence). The V end was cut by 4 bases, the J end by 13 bases, with 13 bases between. CDR3 nucleotides: TGTGCCAGCAGCCCCCCCCCAGGTGTGCTGTTTTTT. It specifies CASSPPPGVLFF.

This rearrangement joins TRBV5-6 to TRBJ2-5; perhaps TRBD1 as D (5 bases). The V and J ends lost 4 bases and 1 base respectively, with 11 bases between them. Germline-derived CDR1 and CDR2 are SGHDT and YYEEEE. This CDR3 is 14 amino acids long. CDR3 region: CASSPTVLQETQYF. CDR3 bases: TGTGCCAGCAGCCCGACAGTCCTCCAAGAGACCCAGTACTTC. The full variable domain, completed using reference TRBV5-6 and TRBJ2-5, is DAGVTQSPTHLIKTRGQQVTLRCSPKSGHDTVSWYQQALGQGPQFIFQYYEEEERQRGNFPDRFSGHQFPNYSSELNVNALLLGDSALYLCASSPTVLQETQYFGPGTRLLVL.